The present entry profiles one T cell receptor beta chain with its context. At the DNA level, this CDR3 is encoded by other sequences in the same sample as well. Germline values: CDR1 KGHSH, CDR2 LQKENI. This CDR3 contains 14 residues. V gave up 3 bases and J gave up 6 bases; unmatched junction bases: 2. Living in 24 US areas, the participants were between roughly 18 and 95 years of age. Clinical history as reported by participants underpinned cohort assignment. This record belongs to a study of blood T cell repertoires in COVID-19. Overall study: PBMCs, B-cell-depleted T cells, or T cells were the source of the cDNA or gDNA that made up the material.

Measured with immunoSEQ multiplex PCR; TCRdb has only the in-frame clones, and not every one. The sample comprises around 480,000 clones, 87% of which are singletons, and about 0.7% rests with the top ten. The sequencing sample was made of PBMCs or T cells enriched from blood (not recorded which). The genes are TRBV18 and TRBJ2-1; TRBD2 matches 10 bases. This TCR came from a woman between 18 and 29 years old who had recovered from COVID-19. This CDR3 is CASSPQRGGNEQFF. As DNA, the CDR3 is TGTGCCAGCTCACCCCAGCGGGGGGGCAATGAGCAGTTCTTC.